The T cell receptor beta chain described here comes from a study of shared T cell receptors in the human thymus. The method was immunoSEQ multiplex PCR; TCRdb's version includes in-frame clones alone and lacks a portion of them. This sample carries over 650,000 clones, around 87% of them seen once, and the ten largest clones take about 0.0094%. The V gene's germline CDR1 is LGHNA and CDR2 YSLEER. The CDR3 has 16 residues. The V segment lost 3 bases and the J segment 2 bases; nucleotides outside the gene matches: 2. The same sample was also studied in work on human thymus T cells. In that study: Donors were healthy Finnish infants having corrective surgery for congenital heart defects. During corrective heart surgery, resections were taken, and the thymus tissue came from them. Reports from related research described highly overlapping thymic repertoires among unrelated individuals.

This rearrangement joins TRBV4-3 to TRBJ2-2, with 11 bases that match TRBD1. The source is a boy in the first two years of life with a congenital heart defect. The specimen sequenced was thymocytes. This CDR3 is CASSQDRGPNTGELFF. The CDR3 DNA is TGCGCCAGCAGCCAGGACAGGGGGCCTAACACCGGGGAGCTGTTTTTT.